This T cell receptor beta chain was identified in a study of tumor-infiltrating lymphocytes in oesophageal squamous cell carcinoma. MiXCR, run by TCRdb on the PCR reads, gives a single entry per CDR3 protein. This sample has approximately 2,700 distinct CDR3 sequences, with just under 15% found just once. Germline CDR1 is SEHNR and CDR2 is FQNEAQ (reference sequence). The V and J ends lost 3 bases and 2 bases, in that order; junction bases with no gene match: 5. The CDR3 extends over 16 amino acids. This clonotype is deemed large (0.1 to 1%). Sequencing input: esophageal tumor tissue. The receptor was derived from a male donor with esophageal squamous cell carcinoma. This chain uses TRBV7-9 with TRBJ2-3, with 10 bases aligning to TRBD2. The DNA for the CDR3 is TGTGCCAGCAGCTTCGTAGCGGGGGGCCCCACAGATACGCAGTATTTT. Translated: CASSFVAGGPTDTQYF.